The rows below give T cell receptor beta chains drawn from one sample of a study of shared clonotypes between healthy human individuals. Data came from immunoSEQ multiplex PCR; TCRdb stores just in-frame clones and leaves some out. The data show 730,000 or so clones, with 60% to 80% seen just once and about 1.8% held by the top ten. Sequenced material: memory CD4+ T cells sorted from blood. The receptor source for this set is a woman in her thirties in good health. The CDR3 runs from the conserved cysteine through the conserved F or W. Each record gives: V gene, clone size, D gene, J gene, CDR3 DNA, CDR3 protein. A D gene is named only where the DNA matches it firmly. Rows give clone size only sometimes, using once, few, many, or a class for an expanded clone.

v_call: TRBV5-1; clone_size: .; d_call: .; j_call: TRBJ2-1; cdr3_nt: TGCGCCAGCAGCGAGCGTGGACCTGACAATGAGCAGTTCTTC; cdr3_aa: CASSERGPDNEQFF
v_call: TRBV5-1; clone_size: .; d_call: .; j_call: TRBJ2-1; cdr3_nt: TGCGCCAGCAGCAGGGGGGAGTACTACAATGAGCAGTTCTTC; cdr3_aa: CASSRGEYYNEQFF
v_call: TRBV7-2; clone_size: .; d_call: .; j_call: TRBJ2-1; cdr3_nt: TGTGCCAGCAGCCTAACTAGCATTTACAATGAGCAGTTCTTC; cdr3_aa: CASSLTSIYNEQFF
v_call: TRBV2; clone_size: once; d_call: TRBD1; j_call: TRBJ1-5; cdr3_nt: TGTGCCAGCAGTCGACAGGGTGGGAAGGATCAGCCCCAGCATTTT; cdr3_aa: CASSRQGGKDQPQHF
v_call: TRBV27; clone_size: once; d_call: TRBD2; j_call: TRBJ2-7; cdr3_nt: TGTGCCAGCAGTTTCGAGACTAGCGGGATGTCCGAGCAGTACTTC; cdr3_aa: CASSFETSGMSEQYF
v_call: TRBV11-2; clone_size: .; d_call: TRBD1; j_call: TRBJ2-2; cdr3_nt: TGTGCCAGCAGCCCCCGGGACAGGGGGTGGACCGGGGAGCTGTTTTTT; cdr3_aa: CASSPRDRGWTGELFF
v_call: TRBV6-9; clone_size: .; d_call: .; j_call: TRBJ1-5; cdr3_nt: TGTGCCAGCAGTTATCGTCAGGTTAGCAATCAGCCCCAGCATTTT; cdr3_aa: CASSYRQVSNQPQHF
v_call: TRBV10-2; clone_size: .; d_call: .; j_call: TRBJ1-4; cdr3_nt: TGCGCCAGCAGAGAACTCAGGGGAACTAATGAAAAACTGTTTTTT; cdr3_aa: CASRELRGTNEKLFF
v_call: TRBV7-8; clone_size: few; d_call: .; j_call: TRBJ2-3; cdr3_nt: TGTGCCAGCAGCTGGACTTCCCGCACAGATACGCAGTATTTT; cdr3_aa: CASSWTSRTDTQYF
v_call: TRBV11-3; clone_size: few; d_call: TRBD1; j_call: TRBJ2-2; cdr3_nt: TGTGCCAGCAGCCCCGGGACAGGGACCGGGGAGCTGTTTTTT; cdr3_aa: CASSPGTGTGELFF
v_call: TRBV14; clone_size: .; d_call: .; j_call: TRBJ2-7; cdr3_nt: TGTGCCAGCAGCCGCCCAAGCTCCTACGAGCAGTACTTC; cdr3_aa: CASSRPSSYEQYF
v_call: TRBV19; clone_size: .; d_call: TRBD1; j_call: TRBJ2-3; cdr3_nt: TGTGCCAGTAGTATCCAGGACAGGCGCACAGATACGCAGTATTTT; cdr3_aa: CASSIQDRRTDTQYF
v_call: TRBV7-2; clone_size: .; d_call: .; j_call: TRBJ2-7; cdr3_nt: TGTGCCAGCAGCTTAGATACAGGAGCCTACGAGCAGTACTTC; cdr3_aa: CASSLDTGAYEQYF
v_call: TRBV15; clone_size: .; d_call: .; j_call: TRBJ2-1; cdr3_nt: TGTGCCACCAGCGCCGGGGGGCCCTACAATGAGCAGTTCTTC; cdr3_aa: CATSAGGPYNEQFF
v_call: TRBV4-2; clone_size: .; d_call: TRBD2; j_call: TRBJ2-2; cdr3_nt: TGTGCCAGCAGCCAAATGTCGGGAGGGCCCGCCGGGGAGCTGTTTTTT; cdr3_aa: CASSQMSGGPAGELFF
v_call: TRBV5-4; clone_size: .; d_call: .; j_call: TRBJ2-3; cdr3_nt: TGTGCCAGCAGCCCCCCGCCGCTAGCACCCGATACGCAGTATTTT; cdr3_aa: CASSPPPLAPDTQYF
v_call: TRBV10-3; clone_size: many; d_call: TRBD1; j_call: TRBJ2-3; cdr3_nt: TGTGCCATCAGTCCGGGACAGGGGTGGGATACGCAGTATTTT; cdr3_aa: CAISPGQGWDTQYF
v_call: TRBV5-1; clone_size: many; d_call: TRBD1; j_call: TRBJ2-3; cdr3_nt: TGCGCCAGCAGCTCCGGACAGGGGGCCACAGATACGCAGTATTTT; cdr3_aa: CASSSGQGATDTQYF
v_call: TRBV13; clone_size: .; d_call: TRBD1; j_call: TRBJ2-7; cdr3_nt: TGTGCCAGCAGCTTAACGGGACAGACTTTTTCCTACGAGCAGTACTTC; cdr3_aa: CASSLTGQTFSYEQYF
v_call: TRBV11-2; clone_size: .; d_call: TRBD2; j_call: TRBJ2-7; cdr3_nt: TGTGCCAGCACGAAGGAGGGGCAACTAGCGGGAGGCCGCGAGCAGTACTTC; cdr3_aa: CASTKEGQLAGGREQYF
v_call: TRBV19; clone_size: .; d_call: .; j_call: TRBJ2-3; cdr3_nt: TGTGCCAGTAGTATGTTAGCGGCAAACACAGATACGCAGTATTTT; cdr3_aa: CASSMLAANTDTQYF
v_call: TRBV5-1; clone_size: .; d_call: .; j_call: TRBJ2-1; cdr3_nt: TGCGCCAGCAGCTTGACCGGGGAACCCCACAATGAGCAGTTCTTC; cdr3_aa: CASSLTGEPHNEQFF
v_call: TRBV29-1; clone_size: few; d_call: .; j_call: TRBJ1-1; cdr3_nt: TGCAGCGTTGAAGATCCGGGAGCCCCTGGGACTGAAGCTTTCTTT; cdr3_aa: CSVEDPGAPGTEAFF
v_call: TRBV12-5; clone_size: once; d_call: TRBD1; j_call: TRBJ2-2; cdr3_nt: TGTGCTAGTGGTTTGGTACAGGGACAGGGCTCAGGGGAGCTGTTTTTT; cdr3_aa: CASGLVQGQGSGELFF
v_call: TRBV11-3; clone_size: few; d_call: .; j_call: TRBJ2-7; cdr3_nt: TGTGCCAGCAGCTACCCCCCCATTTCCGCTGAATCCTACGAGCAGTACTTC; cdr3_aa: CASSYPPISAESYEQYF
v_call: TRBV25-1; clone_size: .; d_call: .; j_call: TRBJ2-3; cdr3_nt: TGTGCCAGCAGTGATCTCCCGACCTACACAGATACGCAGTATTTT; cdr3_aa: CASSDLPTYTDTQYF
v_call: TRBV18; clone_size: .; d_call: TRBD2; j_call: TRBJ2-3; cdr3_nt: TGTGCCAGCCGCGGGGGGACAGATACGCAGTATTTT; cdr3_aa: CASRGGTDTQYF
v_call: TRBV5-6; clone_size: few; d_call: .; j_call: TRBJ2-4; cdr3_nt: TGTGCCAGCACCCTGGGACAAGACAAAAACATTCAGTACTTC; cdr3_aa: CASTLGQDKNIQYF
v_call: TRBV11-1; clone_size: .; d_call: .; j_call: TRBJ2-3; cdr3_nt: TGTGCCAGCAGCTTAGCTTTGGCCCGCACAGATACGCAGTATTTT; cdr3_aa: CASSLALARTDTQYF
v_call: TRBV9; clone_size: .; d_call: .; j_call: TRBJ2-3; cdr3_nt: TGTGCCAGCCAAAGGGATAGCACAGATACGCAGTATTTT; cdr3_aa: CASQRDSTDTQYF
v_call: TRBV10-2; clone_size: .; d_call: TRBD1; j_call: TRBJ1-2; cdr3_nt: TGCGCCAGCAGTGATGGGGAGGACAGGGGGCACTATGGCTACACCTTC; cdr3_aa: CASSDGEDRGHYGYTF
v_call: TRBV11-2; clone_size: .; d_call: .; j_call: TRBJ2-3; cdr3_nt: TGTGCCAGCAGCCAAGATGGGGATACGCAGTATTTT; cdr3_aa: CASSQDGDTQYF
v_call: TRBV2; clone_size: .; d_call: .; j_call: TRBJ1-1; cdr3_nt: TGTGCCAGCAGTGTTCGGTACAGTGAAGCTTTCTTT; cdr3_aa: CASSVRYSEAFF
v_call: TRBV18; clone_size: .; d_call: TRBD2; j_call: TRBJ2-1; cdr3_nt: TGTGCCAGCTCACCAGCGGGGGGCTACTACAATGAGCAGTTCTTC; cdr3_aa: CASSPAGGYYNEQFF
v_call: TRBV7-9; clone_size: .; d_call: TRBD1; j_call: TRBJ1-2; cdr3_nt: TGTGCCAGCAGCTCACTCTGGGACAGGACTAACTATGGCTACACCTTC; cdr3_aa: CASSSLWDRTNYGYTF
v_call: TRBV7-9; clone_size: .; d_call: .; j_call: TRBJ2-7; cdr3_nt: TGTGCCAGCAGCCCCGGGACATACAACGAGCAGTACTTC; cdr3_aa: CASSPGTYNEQYF
v_call: TRBV18; clone_size: .; d_call: .; j_call: TRBJ2-1; cdr3_nt: TGTGCCAGCCGGCGGGGAGAATCTTACAATGAGCAGTTCTTC; cdr3_aa: CASRRGESYNEQFF
v_call: TRBV30; clone_size: .; d_call: TRBD1; j_call: TRBJ2-7; cdr3_nt: TGTGCCTGGAGGGGGACAGTGGGTCAGTACGAGCAGTACTTC; cdr3_aa: CAWRGTVGQYEQYF
v_call: TRBV19; clone_size: .; d_call: TRBD2; j_call: TRBJ2-7; cdr3_nt: TGTGCCAGTAGTAGGGGGGGAACCTCCTACGAGCAGTACTTC; cdr3_aa: CASSRGGTSYEQYF
v_call: TRBV28; clone_size: once; d_call: TRBD1; j_call: TRBJ2-7; cdr3_nt: TGTGCCAGCAGCGGGGACAGCACCTACGAGCAGTACTTC; cdr3_aa: CASSGDSTYEQYF
v_call: TRBV5-4; clone_size: .; d_call: TRBD2; j_call: TRBJ2-7; cdr3_nt: TGTGCCAGCAGCTTGGTGAGGGCTAGCGGGACCTACGAGCAGTACTTC; cdr3_aa: CASSLVRASGTYEQYF
v_call: TRBV9; clone_size: .; d_call: TRBD1; j_call: TRBJ1-2; cdr3_nt: TGTGCCAGCAGCGCCGGGACAGGGGAAGGCTACACCTTC; cdr3_aa: CASSAGTGEGYTF